In this sample, the clone carrying this T cell receptor beta chain turned up many times. Its antigen remains unknown. The data were obtained in a study of CD8+CD57+ T cells in acquired aplastic anemia. Study-wide context: CD4+ and CD8+ cells, once sorted, gave DNA averaging roughly 3.4 ug.

Genomic DNA provided the template from which TCR beta VDJ and CDR3 profiles were obtained. MiXCR was run by TCRdb on the reads, yielding one entry per CDR3 protein. The repertoire includes hundreds of thousands of distinct CDR3 sequences, around 68% of them detected once, and under 5% sits in the top ten. The CDR3 contains 13 residues. The germline gives CDR1 MNHEY, CDR2 SMNVEV (reference sequence). Trimming removed 3 bases at V and 2 bases at J, with 7 bases between. Broader study findings: Patients had roughly 29 CD8+ CDR3 sequences in common with controls (the shared set). Between the patient and control groups, CD8+ Simpson's diversity did not differ significantly.

The chain is built from TRBV27 and TRBJ1-2; D might be TRBD1 (5 bases). The sequencing sample was made of sorted CD4+, CD8+, or CD8+CD57+ T cells (not recorded which) from PBMCs. The sequence came from a human donor in good health, serving as a control. CDR3 residues: CASSFRENYGYTF. As DNA, the CDR3 is TGTGCCAGCAGTTTCAGGGAAAACTATGGCTACACCTTC.